This record looks at one T cell receptor beta chain sequence and its context. Produced via immunoSEQ multiplex PCR; TCRdb's table is partial and in-frame only. This sample has around 260,000 clones; about nine tenths occur once, and the top ten carry approximately 9.8%. The data are from a study of blood T cell repertoires in COVID-19. Trimming cost V 1 base and J 1 base; bases outside gene matches: 2. The CDR3 extends over 16 amino acids. Germline lookup yields CDR1 SEHNR and CDR2 FQNEAQ (reference sequence). The chain is built from TRBV7-9 and TRBJ2-2; 8 nucleotides match TRBD1. This receptor was obtained from a man in his forties or fifties who had recovered from COVID-19. Sample: peripheral blood. The CDR3 nucleotides are TGTGCCAGCAGCTTAGTCGGGACAGGGAACACCGGGGAGCTGTTTTTT. Translation gives CASSLVGTGNTGELFF.